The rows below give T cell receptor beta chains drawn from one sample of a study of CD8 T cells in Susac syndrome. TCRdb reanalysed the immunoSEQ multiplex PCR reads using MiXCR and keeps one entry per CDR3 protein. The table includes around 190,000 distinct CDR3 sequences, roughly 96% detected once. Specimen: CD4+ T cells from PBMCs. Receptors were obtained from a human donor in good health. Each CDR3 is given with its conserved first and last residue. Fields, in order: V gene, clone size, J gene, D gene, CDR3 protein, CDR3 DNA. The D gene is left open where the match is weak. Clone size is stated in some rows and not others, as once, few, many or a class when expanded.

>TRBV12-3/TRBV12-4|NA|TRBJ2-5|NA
CASTMGGRGLETQYF
TGTGCCAGCACCATGGGTGGACGGGGTCTGGAGACCCAGTACTTC
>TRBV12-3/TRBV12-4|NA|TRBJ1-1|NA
CASSFVDEAFF
TGTGCCAGCAGTTTTGTAGATGAAGCTTTCTTT
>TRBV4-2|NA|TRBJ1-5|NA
CASSQDGGTDNQPQHF
TGTGCCAGCAGCCAAGATGGAGGGACCGACAATCAGCCCCAGCATTTT
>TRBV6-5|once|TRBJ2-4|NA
CASSSRYIQYF
TGTGCCAGCAGTTCTAGGTACATTCAGTACTTC
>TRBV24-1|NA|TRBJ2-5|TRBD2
CATSDPTSGGTQYF
TGTGCCACCAGTGATCCGACTAGCGGGGGGACCCAGTACTTC
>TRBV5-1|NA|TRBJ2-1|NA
CASSLMPGLYNEQFF
TGCGCCAGCAGCTTGATGCCAGGGTTGTACAATGAGCAGTTCTTC
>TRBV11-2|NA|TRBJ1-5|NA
CASSLTAGLNQPQHF
TGTGCCAGCAGCTTAACGGCAGGGCTGAATCAGCCCCAGCATTTT
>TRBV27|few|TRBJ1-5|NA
CASSLFSNQPQHF
TGTGCCAGCAGTTTATTTAGCAATCAGCCCCAGCATTTT
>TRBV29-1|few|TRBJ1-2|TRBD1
CSVDGQGAWGYTF
TGCAGCGTTGATGGCCAGGGGGCGTGGGGCTACACCTTC
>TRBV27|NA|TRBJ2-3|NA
CASTARAGQDTQYF
TGTGCCAGCACCGCCCGGGCAGGGCAAGATACGCAGTATTTT
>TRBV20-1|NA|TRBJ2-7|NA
CSATAPGRGAYEQYF
TGCAGTGCTACCGCCCCAGGGCGGGGAGCCTACGAGCAGTACTTC
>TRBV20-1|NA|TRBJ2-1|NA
CSAGYDNEQFF
TGCAGTGCCGGATACGACAATGAGCAGTTCTTC
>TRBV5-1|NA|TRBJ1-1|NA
CASRDTLSTEAFF
TGCGCCAGCCGGGACACCCTAAGCACTGAAGCTTTCTTT
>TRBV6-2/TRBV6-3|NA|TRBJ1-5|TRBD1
CASNPTGRNNQPQHF
TGTGCCAGCAATCCGACAGGGAGGAACAATCAGCCCCAGCATTTT
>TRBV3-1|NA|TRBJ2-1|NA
CASSQDRSYNEQFF
TGTGCCAGCAGCCAAGATCGATCGTACAATGAGCAGTTCTTC
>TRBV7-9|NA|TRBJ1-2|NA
CASSLSAGYYGYTF
TGTGCCAGCAGCTTATCGGCAGGGTACTATGGCTACACCTTC
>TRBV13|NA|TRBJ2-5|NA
CASSLVARETQYF
TGTGCCAGCAGCTTAGTGGCCCGTGAGACCCAGTACTTC
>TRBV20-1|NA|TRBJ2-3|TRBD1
CSAPPTGLETDTQYF
TGCAGTGCGCCGCCGACAGGGTTGGAGACAGATACGCAGTATTTT
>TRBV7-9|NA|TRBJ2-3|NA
CASSLARSDTQYF
TGTGCCAGCAGCTTAGCCCGCTCAGATACGCAGTATTTT
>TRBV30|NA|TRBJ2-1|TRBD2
CARGLAGPSEQFF
TGTGCCAGGGGACTAGCGGGACCAAGTGAGCAGTTCTTC
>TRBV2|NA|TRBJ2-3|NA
CASSESGGPNTQYF
TGTGCCAGCAGTGAATCTGGAGGGCCGAATACGCAGTATTTT
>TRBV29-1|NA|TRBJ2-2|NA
CSDRENTGELFF
TGCAGCGACCGGGAGAACACCGGGGAGCTGTTTTTT
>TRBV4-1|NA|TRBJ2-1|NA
CASRQGYSYNEQFF
TGCGCCAGCAGGCAGGGTTACTCCTACAATGAGCAGTTCTTC
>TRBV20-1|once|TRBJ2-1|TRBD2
CSARGAGGPYNEQFF
TGCAGTGCTAGAGGAGCGGGAGGGCCCTACAATGAGCAGTTCTTC
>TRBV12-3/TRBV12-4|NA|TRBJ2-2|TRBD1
CASSRDRASGELFF
TGTGCCAGCAGCCGGGACAGGGCGTCCGGGGAGCTGTTTTTT
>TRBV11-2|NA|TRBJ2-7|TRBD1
CASGQGLAYEQYF
TGTGCCAGTGGACAGGGGTTAGCCTACGAGCAGTACTTC
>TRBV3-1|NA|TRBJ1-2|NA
CASSPWKGNYGYTF
TGTGCCAGCAGCCCATGGAAGGGTAACTATGGCTACACCTTC
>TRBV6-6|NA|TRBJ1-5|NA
CASIGQFNQPQHF
TGTGCCAGCATTGGACAGTTCAATCAGCCCCAGCATTTT
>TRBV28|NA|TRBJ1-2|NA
CASLYGRSSYGYTF
TGTGCCAGCCTTTACGGACGCTCGAGCTATGGCTACACCTTC
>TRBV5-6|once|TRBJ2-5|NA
CASSPLGGRADQETQYF
TGTGCCAGCAGCCCCTTAGGGGGGCGAGCAGACCAAGAGACCCAGTACTTC
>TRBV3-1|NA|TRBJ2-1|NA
CASSQERVNEQFF
TGTGCCAGCAGCCAGGAGAGGGTCAATGAGCAGTTCTTC
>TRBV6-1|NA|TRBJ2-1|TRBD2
CATRGVPGLAVSNEQFF
TGTGCCACCCGGGGGGTACCGGGACTAGCGGTGTCCAATGAGCAGTTCTTC
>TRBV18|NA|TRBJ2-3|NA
CASSPGFEGTDTQYF
TGTGCCAGCTCACCGGGATTCGAGGGCACAGATACGCAGTATTTT
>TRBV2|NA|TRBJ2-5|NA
CASSGSGARGETQYF
TGTGCCAGCAGCGGGTCGGGGGCGCGAGGAGAGACCCAGTACTTC
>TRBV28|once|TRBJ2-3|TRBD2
CASSLSAGAGTDTQYF
TGTGCCAGCAGTTTATCGGCGGGAGCGGGCACAGATACGCAGTATTTT